These 22 T cell receptor beta chains were sequenced from one sample in a study of T cell responses to AZD1222 COVID-19 vaccine. Assay: immunoSEQ multiplex PCR; the TCRdb copy retains only in-frame clones and omits some. The repertoire holds 120,000 or so clones, with approximately 90% as singletons. The material sequenced was peripheral blood, taken on day 0 of AZD1222 vaccination. These receptors originate from an adult in good health.

This rearrangement joins TRBV19 to TRBJ1-1, with D tentatively TRBD1 (5 bases). CDR3 length equals 14 residues. Trimming took 5 bases from V and 1 from J, leaving 11 bases between them. Germline lookup yields CDR1 LNHDA and CDR2 SQIVND (reference sequence). DNA of the CDR3: TGTGCCAGTAGTCCGACAGCTACGAACACTGAAGCTTTCTTT. This gives the protein CASSPTATNTEAFF.

The genes are TRBV4-2 and TRBJ1-4, with 7 nucleotides matching TRBD1. CDR3 length: 15 amino acids. Germline CDR1 is LGHNA and CDR2 is YNFKEQ. V was pared by 3 bases and J by 2 bases, with 3 bases of the junction left unmatched. The CDR3 DNA is TGTGCCAGCAGCCAGCGAGGGGGCACTAATGAAAAACTGTTTTTT. Translating it yields CASSQRGGTNEKLFF.

The chain is built from TRBV5-1 and TRBJ1-3; maybe TRBD1 (6 bases). Germline CDR1 and CDR2: SGHRS and YFSETQ. Trimming took off 0 bases at V and 2 bases at J, with 15 bases between the two ends. The CDR3 totals 17 residues. CDR3 sequence: CASSLGGAGATGNTIYF. The CDR3 bases are TGCGCCAGCAGCTTGGGTGGGGCAGGGGCGACTGGAAACACCATATATTTT.

The CDR3 reads CASGPTSATANTGELFF. The CDR3, as DNA: TGTGCCAGTGGCCCGACTAGCGCAACCGCGAACACCGGGGAGCTGTTTTTT. The chain carries TRBV19 and TRBJ2-2, with 8 bases that match TRBD2. V lost 8 bases and J lost 0; bases outside the gene matches: 11. This CDR3 is 17 amino acids long. Per germline, CDR1 LNHDA and CDR2 SQIVND (reference sequence).

The rearrangement links TRBV6-5 to TRBJ1-3; 7 bases align to TRBD1. Losses at the gene ends were 7 bases for V and 0 bases for J; bases not matched to a gene: 6. Per germline, CDR1 MNHEY and CDR2 SVGAGI. This CDR3 is 15 amino acids long. The CDR3 sequence is CASTVTGSSGNTIYF. As DNA, the CDR3 is TGTGCCAGCACCGTGACAGGGAGCTCTGGAAACACCATATATTTT.

The chain combines TRBV6-4 with TRBJ2-3; the D gene is possibly TRBD2 (6 bases). Germline values: CDR1 MRHNA, CDR2 SNTAGT. V was clipped by 2 bases and J by 3 bases, with 12 bases between them. This CDR3 comprises 15 residues. DNA of the CDR3: TGTGCCAGCAGTGACGCAGGGAGGATGACAGATACGCAGTATTTT. Translation: CASSDAGRMTDTQYF.

The rearrangement uses TRBV5-4 and TRBJ2-2, with D perhaps TRBD2 (6 bases). Germline CDR1 and CDR2: SGHNT and YYREEE (reference sequence). The V gene lost 3 bases and the J gene lost 7 bases, with 19 bases spanning the gap. The length of the CDR3 is 16 residues. The CDR3 DNA is TGTGCCAGCAGCTACCAAAAGGGACTCCTCGACGGGGAGCTGTTTTTT. Its translation is CASSYQKGLLDGELFF. Full variable domain (outside the CDR3, taken from reference TRBV5-4 and TRBJ2-2): ETGVTQSPTHLIKTRGQQVTLRCSSQSGHNTVSWYQQALGQGPQFIFQYYREEENGRGNFPPRFSGLQFPNYSSELNVNALELDDSALYLCASSYQKGLLDGELFFGEGSRLTVL.

This chain's CDR3 is CSVDGTPSSYNEQFF. The DNA for the CDR3 is TGCAGCGTTGATGGGACACCTAGCTCCTACAATGAGCAGTTCTTC. V and J are TRBV29-1 and TRBJ2-1; D is possibly TRBD1 (6 bases). The CDR3 totals 15 residues. With 3 bases removed from V and 0 bases from J, the gap between germline ends came to 12 bases. CDR1 and CDR2 (germline): SQVTM, ANQGSEA.

This clone was observed a handful of times. This sequence joins TRBV7-8 and TRBJ2-5; D is ambiguous. The CDR3 is 13 residues long. Trimming shortened V by 2 bases and J by 2 bases, and 6 bases separated the two germline ends. Germline V CDR1 and CDR2: SGHVS, FQNEAQ. In DNA, the CDR3 is TGTGCCAGCAGCTTACAGCCTCAAGAGACCCAGTACTTC. Translating gives CASSLQPQETQYF. The full variable domain, with the rest looked up from reference TRBV7-8 and TRBJ2-5, is GAGVSQSPRYKVAKRGQDVALRCDPISGHVSLFWYQQALGQGPEFLTYFQNEAQLDKSGLPSDRFFAERPEGSVSTLKIQRTQQEDSAVYLCASSLQPQETQYFGPGTRLLVL.

The rearrangement uses TRBV2 and TRBJ1-2, with TRBD1 matching 7 bases. The CDR3 is 15 amino acids. The V gene end was trimmed by 6 bases and the J gene end by 4 bases; junction bases not matched to a gene: 11. Per germline, CDR1 SNHLY and CDR2 FYNNEI. The CDR3, as DNA: TGTGCCAGCAGCAAACAGGGGCCGCTCGTCTATGGCTACACCTTC. As protein: CASSKQGPLVYGYTF.

This rearrangement joins TRBV7-9 to TRBJ1-6; weak D call: TRBD1 (5 bases). Germline-derived CDR1 and CDR2 are SEHNR and FQNEAQ (reference sequence). CDR3 length: 16 residues. Trimming left V 5 bases short and J 9 bases short, with 20 bases between. The CDR3 sequence: CASSRRVGRSGSPLHF. The CDR3 coding sequence is TGTGCCAGCAGCCGACGAGTGGGGCGTTCGGGTTCACCCCTCCACTTT.

The DNA of the CDR3 is TGTGCCAGCAGCTTGGGGACAGGGATTGACTACGAGCAGTACTTC. Amino acid sequence: CASSLGTGIDYEQYF. The gene calls are TRBV7-3 and TRBJ2-7, with 9 bases that match TRBD1. This CDR3 has 15 residues. J lost 3 bases, V lost 3 bases, and 6 bases had no gene match. Germline CDR1 is SGHTA and CDR2 is FQGTGA.

Only a few counts were recorded for this clone. The gene calls are TRBV7-9 and TRBJ2-2, with 7 bases aligning to TRBD2. The J segment lost 2 bases and the V segment lost 5 bases, leaving 8 bases of the junction unmatched. The germline V gene encodes CDR1 SEHNR and CDR2 FQNEAQ (reference sequence). The CDR3 length is 16 residues. The CDR3 sequence is CASSRDRTSNTGELFF. The DNA for the CDR3 is TGTGCCAGCAGCCGTGATAGGACTAGTAACACCGGGGAGCTGTTTTTT.

The chain employs TRBV28 and TRBJ2-3, with 12 bases matching TRBD2. The CDR3 has 15 residues. J gave up 1 base and V 5 bases, and 1 base lay outside the gene matches. Per the germline V gene, CDR1 is MDHEN and CDR2 is SYDVKM. The CDR3 spells CASSRLAGGTDTQYF. CDR3 nucleotides: TGTGCCAGCAGTCGACTAGCGGGAGGCACAGATACGCAGTATTTT.

This clone was observed a handful of times. This chain connects TRBV29-1 to TRBJ1-2; 8 bases are a match to TRBD1. Germline lookup yields CDR1 SQVTM and CDR2 ANQGSEA. V dropped 2 bases and J dropped 8; count of bases not matched to a gene: 7. CDR3 size: 13 residues. DNA for the CDR3: TGCAGCGTTGAAAGTCAGGGGGCAGGAGGCTACACCTTC. This sequence encodes CSVESQGAGGYTF.

The chain is built from TRBV5-1 and TRBJ2-7; D perhaps matches TRBD1 (6 bases). V was pared by 4 bases and J by 9 bases, with 20 bases between. The CDR3 consists of 14 residues. Per germline, CDR1 SGHRS and CDR2 YFSETQ. DNA for the CDR3: TGCGCCAGCAGCGAGGGGACACCACAAACTTTGCAGTACTTC. Protein: CASSEGTPQTLQYF.

The chain combines TRBV2 with TRBJ2-3, with TRBD1 as a possible D gene (5 bases). Trimming took 7 bases from V and 4 from J, leaving 15 bases between them. Germline CDR1 is SNHLY and CDR2 is FYNNEI. This CDR3 contains 14 residues. CDR3 sequence (DNA): TGTGCCAGCACTAAGCGTTTAGGGGCAGATACGCAGTATTTT. Translating gives CASTKRLGADTQYF.

This chain connects TRBV3-1 (or the pseudogene TRBV3-2) to TRBJ1-3, with D possibly being TRBD1 (5 bases). This CDR3 region has 17 residues. V lost 5 bases and J lost 7, with 24 bases in between. CDR1 and CDR2 (germline): LGHDT, YNNKEL (reference sequence). The CDR3: CASSYGTLVGVGNTIYF. In nucleotides, the CDR3 is TGTGCCAGCAGCTACGGGACTCTGGTTGGAGTGGGGAACACCATATATTTT.

The J gene is TRBJ1-1, the V gene TRBV6-5; D is undetermined. Germline assignment: CDR1 MNHEY and CDR2 SVGAGI. The ends were cut back, 7 bases at V and 3 bases at J, with 12 bases in the middle. The CDR3 is 13 amino acids. DNA of the CDR3: TGTGCCAGCACCAATTTAGCGGACACTGAAGCTTTCTTT. Encoded protein: CASTNLADTEAFF.

V is TRBV5-1 and J is TRBJ1-3; D is unclear. The V gene lost 4 bases and the J gene lost 0 bases, with 11 bases spanning the gap. The CDR3 has 15 residues. Germline CDR1 is SGHRS and CDR2 is YFSETQ. The CDR3 sequence is CASSQTGNSGNTIYF. CDR3 DNA: TGCGCCAGCAGCCAGACGGGAAACTCTGGAAACACCATATATTTT.

This chain connects TRBV13 to TRBJ1-5; possible D gene TRBD1, 6 bases. The germline V gene encodes CDR1 PRHDT and CDR2 FYEKMQ (reference sequence). The CDR3 covers 15 residues. V was trimmed by 0 bases and J by 3 bases, leaving 9 bases between them. The CDR3 DNA is TGTGCCAGCAGCTTAGGCCCAGGGGTCAATCAGCCCCAGCATTTT. Translating gives CASSLGPGVNQPQHF.

The chain employs TRBV5-1 and TRBJ2-1; 11 bases agree with TRBD1. The J segment lost 8 bases and the V segment lost 4 bases, leaving 5 bases of the junction unmatched. The CDR3 is 14 residues long. Germline V gene lookup returns CDR1 SGHRS and CDR2 YFSETQ. CDR3 loop: CASSPRTGGDEQFF. The CDR3 nucleotides are TGCGCCAGCAGCCCCCGGACAGGGGGCGATGAGCAGTTCTTC.